Following are 6 T cell receptor beta chains from one sample sequenced in a study of blood T cell repertoires in COVID-19. Assay: immunoSEQ multiplex PCR; the TCRdb copy retains only in-frame clones and omits some. The data contain under 150,000 clones, about 87% of them singletons. The material sequenced was peripheral blood. The receptors were gathered from a human donor in a cohort sampled during active COVID-19.

Comment on this clone: The sample has other DNA sequences that encode this CDR3 too. The CDR3 sequence is CASSLTGTYEQYF. CDR3 nucleotide sequence: TGTGCCAGCAGCCTGACAGGTACTTACGAGCAGTACTTC. The chain links TRBV27 to TRBJ2-7; D is possibly TRBD1 (6 bases). The CDR3 runs to 13 residues. V was clipped by 6 bases and J by 4 bases, with 13 bases between them. CDR1 and CDR2 from the germline V gene are MNHEY and SMNVEV (reference sequence).

The chain employs TRBV5-1 and TRBJ2-7, with 9 bases identical to TRBD1. The germline CDR1 and CDR2 sequences are SGHRS and YFSETQ. Losses at the gene ends were 2 bases for V and 3 bases for J; bases not matched to a gene: 9. CDR3 length: 16 amino acids. This chain's CDR3 is CASSFHPDRGLYEQYF. CDR3 nucleotides: TGCGCCAGCAGCTTTCACCCGGACAGGGGACTCTACGAGCAGTACTTC.

V is TRBV7-2 and J is TRBJ1-2; D not resolved. This CDR3 is 14 amino acids long. The V end lost 1 base, the J end lost 8 bases, and 14 bases lay between the germline ends. CDR1 is SGHTA and CDR2 is FQGNSA in the germline V gene. The DNA of the CDR3 is TGTGCCAGCAGCTTAGGCAACAGCTATGGAGGCTACACCTTC. It translates to CASSLGNSYGGYTF.

This clone is a singleton in its sample. The chain recombines TRBV2 with TRBJ1-5; possible D gene TRBD1, 5 bases. This CDR3 is 14 amino acids long. The V end was cut by 4 bases, the J end by 6 bases, with 13 bases between. CDR1 SNHLY and CDR2 FYNNEI come from the germline V gene. In nucleotides, the CDR3 is TGTGCCAGCAGTGCCTGGGGGGGTAGTCAGCCCCAGCATTTT. Its protein is CASSAWGGSQPQHF.

This chain uses TRBV7-2 with TRBJ2-3; TRBD2 matches at 11 bases. V trimming: 6 bases; J trimming: 1 base; junction bases outside the gene matches: 12. The CDR3 loop spans 18 amino acids. CDR1 is SGHTA and CDR2 is FQGNSA in the germline V gene. CDR3 protein: CASSYRRGSGGGTDTQYF. The CDR3 DNA reads as TGTGCCAGCAGTTACCGTAGGGGTAGCGGGGGGGGCACAGATACGCAGTATTTT.

The rearrangement links TRBV7-8 to TRBJ1-1, with TRBD1 matching 8 bases. CDR3 length equals 17 residues. V gave up 2 bases and J gave up 2 bases; unmatched junction bases: 10. Germline lookup yields CDR1 SGHVS and CDR2 FQNEAQ. This chain's CDR3 is CASSLISGQATNTEAFF. CDR3 bases: TGTGCCAGCAGCTTAATATCGGGACAGGCGACTAACACTGAAGCTTTCTTT.